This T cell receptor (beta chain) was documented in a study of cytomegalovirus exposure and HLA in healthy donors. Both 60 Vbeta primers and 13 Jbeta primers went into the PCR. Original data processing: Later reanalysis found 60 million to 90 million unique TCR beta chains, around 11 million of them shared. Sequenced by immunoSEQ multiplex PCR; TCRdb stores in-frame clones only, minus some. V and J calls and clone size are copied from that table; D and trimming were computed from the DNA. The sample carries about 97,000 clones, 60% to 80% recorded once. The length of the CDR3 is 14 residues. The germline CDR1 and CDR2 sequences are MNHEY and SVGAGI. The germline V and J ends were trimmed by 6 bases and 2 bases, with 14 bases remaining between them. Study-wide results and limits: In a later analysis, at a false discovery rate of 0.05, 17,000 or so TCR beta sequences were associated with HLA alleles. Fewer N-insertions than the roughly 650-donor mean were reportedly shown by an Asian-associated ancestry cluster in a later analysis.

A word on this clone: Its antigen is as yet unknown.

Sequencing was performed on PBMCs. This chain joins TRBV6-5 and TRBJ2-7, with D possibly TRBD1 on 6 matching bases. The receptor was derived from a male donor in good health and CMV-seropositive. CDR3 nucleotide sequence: TGTGCCAGCAGGGCAGGGGACCTAACCTACGAGCAGTACTTC. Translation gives CASRAGDLTYEQYF.